This T cell receptor (beta chain) was sequenced in a study of T-cell memory formation after mild COVID-19. CDR3 length equals 16 residues. Germline assignment: CDR1 SEHNR and CDR2 FQNEAQ (reference sequence). V lost 5 bases to trimming and J lost 4 bases; unmatched junction nucleotides: 11. Whole-study findings and limits: Whereas later expanders leaned CD4+, clones contracting day 15 to 85 showed a balanced CD4/CD8 makeup. Mainly in CM and EM were contracting CD4+ clones; CD8+ were in EMRA.

5'RACE, which relied on constant-segment primers, yielded TCR alpha and TCR beta cDNA libraries carrying sample barcodes and UMIs. MiXCR was run by TCRdb on the 5' RACE reads, yielding one entry per CDR3 protein. The repertoire includes 450,000 to 650,000 distinct CDR3 sequences, over 20% of them detected once, and approximately 12% sits in the top ten. This clonotype was picked up a small number of times. Antigen specificity is unknown. The receptor was derived from an adult woman who had mild COVID-19 (a few samples of this study predate the infection). Cell type and time point are not known. The chain uses TRBV7-9 and TRBJ1-3, with TRBD1 identical over 7 bases. Sequencing input: PBMCs or a T cell subset sorted from them (not recorded which). The CDR3 region has the DNA TGTGCCAGCAGCAAACTCTTGACAGGGACCGGAAACACCATATATTTT. Translation: CASSKLLTGTGNTIYF.